The clone carrying this T cell receptor beta chain occurred once. Clones were sequenced by immunoSEQ multiplex PCR, and TCRdb holds only the in-frame ones, with some missing. The sample carries 650,000 to 800,000 clones, 85% to 90% recorded once. This record comes from a study of blood T cell repertoires in COVID-19. The V end lost 1 base, the J end lost 9 bases, and 11 bases lay between the germline ends. Germline V gives CDR1 MNHNS, CDR2 SASEGT. The CDR3 is 13 amino acids. This sequence originates from a woman under 30 with acute or convalescent COVID-19. The sequenced sample consisted of peripheral blood. The chain has TRBV6-1 and TRBJ2-3, with a weak D call TRBD2 (5 bases). The CDR3 DNA sequence: TGTGCCAGCAGTGAAGGTGGGAGCCTAACGCAGTATTTT. This translates into CASSEGGSLTQYF.